This T cell receptor beta chain was identified in a study of human T cells and chemical hapten exposure. As for the study in general: The patients, most of them female, presented with alopecia areata, totalis or universalis.

Stated time point: pre-sensitization, week 0. The sample's treatment: therapeutic diphenylcyclopropenone sensitization with weekly scalp DPC. Blood collection took place prior to placing each patch test. The study drew its donors from alopecia patients who were 18 to 70 years old and suitable for DPC. The CDR3 totals 13 residues. The ends lost 7 bases at V and 10 bases at J; junction bases unmatched: 10. The germline V gene has CDR1 SNHLY and CDR2 FYNNEI. In the original processing: Individual samples carried between 23,224 and 690,600 TCRs, with around 96,000 as the median. One entry per CDR3 protein, called by TCRdb with MiXCR from the RACE reads. These V and J calls originate from TCRdb's pipeline instead of the authors' own analysis. The sample consists of some 59,000 distinct CDR3 sequences, approximately 10% of them appearing once.

The receptor was derived from a woman in her forties with alopecia areata. Some clones in this sample may be carry-over from other donors' samples. The sample here was whole blood, taken in connection with sensitization to the hapten diphenylcyclopropenone (DPC). The V and J genes are TRBV2 and TRBJ2-1; 7 positions match TRBD1. In nucleotides, the CDR3 is TGTGCCAGCACACAGGGGAGAACGAGCGAGCAGTTCTTC. Its protein is CASTQGRTSEQFF.